This T cell receptor (beta chain) emerged from a study of blood T cells in healthy people across ages. This clonotype was recorded a few times. A J-beta primer mix and a sample-barcoded 5' primer were used in a second PCR of roughly 6 to 12 cycles. Each CDR3 protein gets one entry after TCRdb re-called the 5' RACE reads with MiXCR. There are about 1.4 million distinct CDR3 sequences in the sample; 59% occur only once, and roughly 6.3% lies in the top ten. The CDR3 runs 13 residues. Trimming pared 7 bases from V and 3 bases from J, leaving 13 bases between. The V gene's germline CDR1 is SQVTM and CDR2 ANQGSEA.

The chain recombines TRBV29-1 with TRBJ2-4; D is unclear. Sequenced input: blood. This receptor was identified in a man aged 18 to 29 in good health. The CDR3 coding sequence is TGCAGCGCCGCACCACAAGGCAAAAACATTCAGTACTTC. Amino acid sequence: CSAAPQGKNIQYF.